The present T cell receptor (beta chain) was sequenced within a study of T-cell memory formation after mild COVID-19. In TCRdb, the 5' RACE reads were re-called with MiXCR into one record per CDR3 protein. The sample yields roughly 200,000 distinct CDR3 sequences, 20% to 25% seen once. Germline V gene lookup returns CDR1 SGHNT and CDR2 YENEEA. The CDR3 totals 14 residues. Trimming removed 4 bases at V and 6 bases at J, with 14 bases between. The J gene is TRBJ2-3, the V gene TRBV11-3, with D possibly being TRBD1 or TRBD2 (6 bases each). What was sequenced was PBMCs or a T cell subset sorted from them (not recorded which). The source of this sequence is an adult woman who had mild COVID-19 (a few samples of this study predate the infection). Cell type and time point are not known. The CDR3 nucleotides are TGTGCCAGCAGCTCGCACTCGGGGGCCGATACGCAGTATTTT. This codes for CASSSHSGADTQYF.